This entry lists 29 T cell receptor beta chains sequenced from one sample in a study of cytomegalovirus exposure and HLA in healthy donors. Assay used: immunoSEQ multiplex PCR; TCRdb lists only in-frame clones, some missing. The table lists some 140,000 clones, roughly nine tenths of them singletons. The specimen was PBMCs. These receptors were taken from a man between 18 and 35 years old in good health and CMV-seronegative.

A few counts support this clone. The chain uses TRBV18 and TRBJ2-7; the match to TRBD2 covers 14 bases. V gave up 6 bases and J gave up 0 bases; unmatched junction bases: 7. CDR1 KGHSH and CDR2 LQKENI come from the germline V gene. The CDR3 runs to 17 residues. CDR3 nucleotide sequence: TGTGCCAGCTCGTTATCCGGGACTAGCGGGAGCTCCTACGAGCAGTACTTC. Its protein is CASSLSGTSGSSYEQYF. The whole variable domain, filled in from reference TRBV18 and TRBJ2-7, reads NAGVMQNPRHLVRRRGQEARLRCSPMKGHSHVYWYRQLPEEGLKFMVYLQKENIIDESGMPKERFSAEFPKEGPSILRIQQVVRGDSAAYFCASSLSGTSGSSYEQYFGPGTRLTVT.

There are a few counts of this clone. This chain uses TRBV6-6 with TRBJ2-7; 13 bases line up with TRBD2. Trimming took 6 bases from V and 2 from J; bases not matched to a gene: 1. The CDR3 is 14 residues long. Germline V gene lookup returns CDR1 MNHNY and CDR2 SVGAGI (reference sequence). The CDR3 protein is CASRGLAGPYEQYF. The CDR3 DNA sequence: TGTGCCAGCAGGGGACTAGCGGGACCCTACGAGCAGTACTTC.

This clone was seen only once. This rearrangement joins TRBV7-9 to TRBJ2-7, with TRBD1 as a possible D gene (5 bases). Germline CDR1 SEHNR, CDR2 FQNEAQ (reference sequence). The length of the CDR3 is 14 residues. V lost 0 bases and J lost 5, with 11 bases in between. CDR3 DNA sequence: TGTGCCAGCAGCTTAGCCCAGGGATGGAACGAGCAGTACTTC. Amino acid sequence: CASSLAQGWNEQYF. The variable domain in full, completed from reference TRBV7-9 and TRBJ2-7, reads DTGVSQNPRHKITKRGQNVTFRCDPISEHNRLYWYRQTLGQGPEFLTYFQNEAQLEKSRLLSDRFSAERPKGSFSTLEIQRTEQGDSAMYLCASSLAQGWNEQYFGPGTRLTVT.

V gene TRBV27 combines with J gene TRBJ1-1; weak D call: TRBD1 (6 bases). This CDR3 spans 12 amino acids. CDR1 MNHEY and CDR2 SMNVEV come from the germline V gene (reference sequence). Trimming cost V 10 bases and J 7 bases, with 16 bases left between them. The CDR3 DNA sequence: TGTGCCACATGGGGCAGGGGCTATGAAGCTTTCTTT. Amino acids: CATWGRGYEAFF.

This clone was found once. This chain connects TRBV5-5 to TRBJ2-7; tentative D call: TRBD1 (6 bases). The CDR3 contains 15 residues. Germline assignment: CDR1 SGHKS and CDR2 YYEKEE (reference sequence). V shed 0 bases and J shed 5 bases, with 15 bases lying between them. The CDR3 DNA reads as TGTGCCAGCAGCTTGGCGTCAGGGGTGAGTCACGAGCAGTACTTC. Encoded protein: CASSLASGVSHEQYF.

This rearrangement joins TRBV5-1 to TRBJ2-1; 7 nucleotides line up with TRBD2. The CDR3 is 16 residues long. The germline V gene has CDR1 SGHRS and CDR2 YFSETQ. V gave up 3 bases and J gave up 0 bases; unmatched junction bases: 6. The CDR3 DNA reads as TGCGCCAGCAGCTGGAGGACTAGAAGCTCCTACAATGAGCAGTTCTTC. Residues: CASSWRTRSSYNEQFF.

This clone was seen just once. The V and J genes are TRBV27 and TRBJ2-5; 8 nucleotides align to TRBD1. The assigned J gene may be wrong: the sequence end matches TRBJ2-7 better. The V gene's germline CDR1 is MNHEY and CDR2 SMNVEV (reference sequence). The CDR3 sequence is 17 residues long. The CDR3 reads CASSSLTGTGSSYEQYF. CDR3 nucleotide sequence: TGTGCCAGCAGTTCCCTTACCGGGACAGGCAGCTCCTACGAGCAGTACTTC.

This chain connects TRBV7-2 to TRBJ1-5; 7 bases line up with TRBD1. This CDR3 is 15 amino acids long. CDR1 is SGHTA, CDR2 FQGNSA, per germline. Unmatched junction bases numbered 7, after V lost 3 bases and J lost 5 bases. The CDR3 loop reads CASSFNRGWDQPQHF. CDR3 bases: TGTGCCAGCAGCTTTAACAGGGGATGGGATCAGCCCCAGCATTTT.

V usage is TRBV7-9 and J usage is TRBJ2-3, with 12 bases matching TRBD2. The germline V gene has CDR1 SEHNR and CDR2 FQNEAQ (reference sequence). The CDR3 loop spans 18 amino acids. The junction had 9 bases not matched to a gene; V was cut back by 3 bases and J by 2 bases. Here the CDR3 reads CASSFPVRTSGDTDTQYF. The CDR3 DNA reads TGTGCCAGCAGCTTCCCTGTCCGGACTAGCGGGGACACAGATACGCAGTATTTT.

This clone was observed a handful of times. V gene TRBV4-2 combines with J gene TRBJ2-6, with D possibly matching TRBD1 (6 bases). V was trimmed by 4 bases and J by 4 bases, leaving 14 bases between them. Looked up from germline, CDR1 is LGHNA and CDR2 is YNFKEQ. This CDR3 is 16 amino acids long. CDR3 sequence reads: CASSPGDQSGANVLTF. In nucleotides, the CDR3 is TGTGCCAGCAGCCCAGGGGATCAGTCGGGGGCCAACGTCCTGACTTTC.

The chain joins TRBV5-1 to TRBJ1-1, with 8 bases identical to TRBD1. V was clipped by 1 base and J by 5 bases; unmatched bases: 7. The CDR3 has 15 residues. CDR1 SGHRS and CDR2 YFSETQ come from the germline V gene. The CDR3 sequence: CASSLNRGIKTEAFF. The CDR3 coding sequence is TGCGCCAGCAGCTTGAACAGGGGGATTAAAACTGAAGCTTTCTTT.

The rearrangement uses TRBV4-3 and TRBJ1-2; no definite D call. Germline-derived CDR1 and CDR2 are LGHNA and YSLEER. Trimming left V 0 bases short and J 2 bases short, with 10 bases between. This CDR3 is 15 amino acids long. This chain's CDR3 is CASSQDMTGNYGYTF. For the CDR3, the DNA is TGCGCCAGCAGCCAAGATATGACGGGGAACTATGGCTACACCTTC.

The J gene is TRBJ1-2, the V gene TRBV18; 9 nucleotides line up with TRBD1. The V segment lost 6 bases and the J segment 7 bases; nucleotides outside the gene matches: 15. This CDR3 is built from 16 residues. The germline V gene has CDR1 KGHSH and CDR2 LQKENI. For the CDR3, the DNA is TGTGCCAGCTCGCCGGGACAGGGATCTCTCGCCTTTGGCTACACCTTC. This codes for CASSPGQGSLAFGYTF.

The chain combines TRBV29-1 with TRBJ2-3; D uncertain. This CDR3 has 14 residues. Germline assignment: CDR1 SQVTM and CDR2 ANQGSEA. V lost 2 bases and J lost 5, with 14 bases in between. CDR3 amino acids: CSVESVRRLDTQYF. The CDR3 nucleotides read TGCAGCGTTGAATCAGTAAGGCGGCTAGATACGCAGTATTTT.

The rearrangement uses TRBV10-3 and TRBJ2-7; D unresolved. Trimming stripped 0 bases from V and 6 bases from J, with 15 bases between. Germline V gene lookup returns CDR1 ENHRY and CDR2 SYGVKD. The CDR3 covers 15 residues. The DNA of the CDR3 is TGTGCCATCAGTGAGTCCTTGTATTTAGCTCCCGAGCAGTACTTC. This gives the protein CAISESLYLAPEQYF.

The rearrangement uses TRBV6-1 and TRBJ1-3, with TRBD1 matching over 7 bases. CDR1 and CDR2 from the germline V gene are MNHNS and SASEGT. The V and J ends lost 2 bases and 3 bases, in that order; junction bases with no gene match: 7. The CDR3 is made up of 16 amino acids. CDR3 region: CASSERAGGNGNTIYF. DNA for the CDR3: TGTGCCAGCAGTGAACGGGCAGGGGGAAATGGAAACACCATATATTTT.

The chain has TRBV7-8 and TRBJ1-3; TRBD1 might be the D (6 bases). The CDR3 runs 14 residues. Trimming cost V 4 bases and J 4 bases, with 11 bases left between them. Germline CDR1 is SGHVS and CDR2 is FQNEAQ. In nucleotides, the CDR3 is TGTGCCAGCAGCTCACCGGGACAAGGAAACACCATATATTTT. Amino acids: CASSSPGQGNTIYF.

The CDR3 DNA reads as TGTGCCAGCAGTGAAGGGCCACGGAGAATCAATCAGCCCCAGCATTTT. It is translated as CASSEGPRRINQPQHF. The chain is built from TRBV6-1 and TRBJ1-5; D uncertain. Germline V gene sequence: CDR1 MNHNS, CDR2 SASEGT. CDR3 length: 16 amino acids. V lost 1 base and J lost 3, with 13 bases in between.

The CDR3 protein is CASSFLPGQNTEAFF. In DNA, the CDR3 is TGTGCCAGCAGCTTTCTCCCGGGACAGAACACTGAAGCTTTCTTT. The chain links TRBV7-9 to TRBJ1-1; possible D gene TRBD1, 6 bases. V lost 3 bases to trimming and J lost 1 base, with 12 bases between them. Germline values: CDR1 SEHNR, CDR2 FQNEAQ (reference sequence). This CDR3 comprises 15 residues.

V and J are TRBV28 and TRBJ2-7; D is uncertain. The V gene's germline CDR1 is MDHEN and CDR2 SYDVKM. Trimming shortened V by 3 bases and J by 2 bases, and 8 bases separated the two germline ends. This CDR3 is built from 13 residues. Here the CDR3 reads CASSLTPTYEQYF. The CDR3 nucleotides read TGTGCCAGCAGTTTGACTCCTACCTACGAGCAGTACTTC.

The chain has TRBV9 and TRBJ1-4; D may be TRBD1 (5 bases). Trimming shortened V by 2 bases and J by 7 bases, and 18 bases separated the two germline ends. The germline gives CDR1 SGDLS, CDR2 YYNGEE. The CDR3 consists of 16 residues. As DNA, the CDR3 is TGTGCCAGCAGCGTTCACGTGGGGCAGGGAGGTGAAAAACTGTTTTTT. Protein sequence: CASSVHVGQGGEKLFF.

The rearrangement uses TRBV2 and TRBJ1-4; 10 bases fit TRBD1. V was pared by 7 bases and J by 3 bases, with 14 bases of the junction left unmatched. This CDR3 contains 18 residues. CDR1 SNHLY and CDR2 FYNNEI come from the germline V gene. DNA for the CDR3: TGTGCCAGCATGGGCTCCCGGACAGGGGGTCTTTCTAATGAAAAACTGTTTTTT. Residues: CASMGSRTGGLSNEKLFF.

The rearrangement joins TRBV7-9 to TRBJ2-5, with 7 positions matching TRBD1. CDR1 is SEHNR, CDR2 FQNEAQ, per germline (reference sequence). The CDR3 contains 12 residues. Trimming at V came to 10 bases and at J to 3 bases, leaving 5 bases not matched to a gene. CDR3: CAMGTDEETQYF. The CDR3 DNA follows: TGTGCCATGGGGACAGACGAAGAGACCCAGTACTTC.

The rearrangement links TRBV5-1 to TRBJ2-2; tentatively, D is TRBD1 (5 bases). The CDR3 totals 15 residues. Germline V gene lookup returns CDR1 SGHRS and CDR2 YFSETQ. V gave up 1 base and J gave up 1 base, with 8 bases separating them. Here the CDR3 DNA reads TGCGCCAGCAGCTTGATCGGACAGAACACCGGGGAGCTGTTTTTT. Protein product: CASSLIGQNTGELFF.

This clone was seen a single time. The chain recombines TRBV19 with TRBJ2-1; D might be TRBD2 (5 bases). The CDR3 is 13 amino acids. Germline V gives CDR1 LNHDA, CDR2 SQIVND (reference sequence). Trimming left V 6 bases short and J 14 bases short, with 20 bases between. The CDR3 DNA reads TGTGCCAGTAGCCATAGGGAGAGGTTACACAAGTTCTTC. Translation gives CASSHRERLHKFF.

V gene TRBV30 combines with J gene TRBJ2-1; no firm D call. CDR1 is GTSNPN and CDR2 is SVGIG in the germline V gene (reference sequence). V was trimmed by 0 bases and J by 8 bases, leaving 5 bases between them. The CDR3 totals 11 residues. CDR3: CAWSVLYEQFF. The CDR3 DNA is TGTGCCTGGAGTGTGTTATATGAGCAGTTCTTC.

The rearrangement uses TRBV7-9 and TRBJ2-7; tentatively, D is TRBD2 (5 bases). The CDR3 has 15 amino acids. V was cut by 5 bases and J by 2 bases, with 16 bases left in between. Per the germline V gene, CDR1 is SEHNR and CDR2 is FQNEAQ (reference sequence). The CDR3 bases are TGTGCCAGCAGCCAGAGGGAAGGGTACACCTACGAGCAGTACTTC. Amino acid sequence: CASSQREGYTYEQYF.

This rearrangement joins TRBV6-6 to TRBJ2-7; tentative D call: TRBD1 (6 bases). V gave up 7 bases and J gave up 0 bases, with 16 bases separating them. The CDR3 sequence is 15 residues long. The V gene's germline CDR1 is MNHNY and CDR2 SVGAGI (reference sequence). The CDR3 bases are TGTGCCAGCACCGTGACAGGCCGGAGCTCCTACGAGCAGTACTTC. Its protein is CASTVTGRSSYEQYF.

V and J are TRBV7-2 and TRBJ2-7, with 8 bases identical to TRBD2. The germline gives CDR1 SGHTA, CDR2 FQGNSA. V dropped 2 bases and J dropped 3; count of bases not matched to a gene: 6. The CDR3 consists of 15 residues. CDR3 amino acids: CASSLLREALYEQYF. The CDR3 nucleotides read TGTGCCAGCAGCTTACTGCGGGAGGCCCTCTACGAGCAGTACTTC.